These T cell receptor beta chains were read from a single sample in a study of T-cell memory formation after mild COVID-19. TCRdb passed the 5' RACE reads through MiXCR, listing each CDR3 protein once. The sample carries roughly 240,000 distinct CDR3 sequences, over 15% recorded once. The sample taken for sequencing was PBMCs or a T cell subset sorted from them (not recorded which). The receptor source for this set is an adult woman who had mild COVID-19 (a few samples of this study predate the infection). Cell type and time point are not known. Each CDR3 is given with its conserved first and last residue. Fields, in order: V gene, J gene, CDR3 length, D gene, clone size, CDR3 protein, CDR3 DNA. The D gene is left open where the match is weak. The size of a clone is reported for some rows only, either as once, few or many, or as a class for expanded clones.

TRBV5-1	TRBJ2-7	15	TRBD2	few	CASSAGGGWSYEQYF	TGCGCCAGCAGCGCGGGGGGGGGCTGGTCCTACGAGCAGTACTTC
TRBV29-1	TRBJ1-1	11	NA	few	CSVVVGPEAFF	TGCAGCGTTGTAGTTGGACCTGAAGCTTTCTTT
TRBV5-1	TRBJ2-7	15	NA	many	CASSSSQGAPYEQYF	TGCGCCAGCAGTTCCTCACAGGGAGCTCCCTACGAGCAGTACTTC
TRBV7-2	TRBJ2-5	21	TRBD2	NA	CASSSPVPGLAGGLGQETQYF	TGTGCCAGCAGCTCCCCGGTACCGGGACTAGCGGGAGGGCTGGGCCAAGAGACCCAGTACTTC
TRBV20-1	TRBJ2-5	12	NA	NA	CSGWGPGETQYF	TGCAGTGGTTGGGGGCCCGGGGAGACCCAGTACTTC
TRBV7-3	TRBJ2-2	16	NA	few	CASSLDGRTNTGELFF	TGTGCCAGCAGCTTGGATGGTCGGACGAACACCGGGGAGCTGTTTTTT
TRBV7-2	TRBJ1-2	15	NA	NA	CASSLVGHDPYGYTF	TGTGCCAGCAGCTTAGTGGGACACGACCCATATGGCTACACCTTC
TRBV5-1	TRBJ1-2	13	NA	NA	CASSLDPGGGYTF	TGCGCCAGCAGCTTGGATCCAGGAGGAGGCTACACCTTC
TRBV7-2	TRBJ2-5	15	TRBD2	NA	CASSLWAGGQETQYF	TGTGCCAGCAGCTTATGGGCGGGAGGGCAAGAGACCCAGTACTTC
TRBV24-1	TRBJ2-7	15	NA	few	CATSDGGTDKYEQYF	TGTGCCACCAGTGATGGGGGGACAGACAAATACGAGCAGTACTTC
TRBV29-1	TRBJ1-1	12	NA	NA	CSVEDLGEKAFF	TGCAGCGTTGAAGATTTGGGGGAGAAAGCTTTCTTT
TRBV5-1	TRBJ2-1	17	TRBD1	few	CASSLGTGARGYNEQFF	TGCGCCAGCAGCTTGGGAACAGGGGCTAGGGGGTACAATGAGCAGTTCTTC
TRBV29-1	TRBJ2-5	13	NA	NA	CSVLGQLQETQYF	TGCAGCGTTCTCGGACAGCTCCAAGAGACCCAGTACTTC
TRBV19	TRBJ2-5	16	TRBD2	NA	CASSILAGGTQETQYF	TGTGCCAGCAGTATCCTAGCGGGGGGTACCCAAGAGACCCAGTACTTC
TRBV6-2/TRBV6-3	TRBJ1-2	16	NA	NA	CASSPTFLDPERGYTF	TGTGCCAGCAGTCCTACGTTTCTCGACCCGGAGAGGGGCTACACCTTC
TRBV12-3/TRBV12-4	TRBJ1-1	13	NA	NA	CASSFEVGVEAFF	TGTGCCAGCAGTTTCGAAGTGGGGGTTGAAGCTTTCTTT
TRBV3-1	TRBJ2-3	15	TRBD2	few	CASSILAGGQGTQYF	TGTGCCAGCAGCATACTAGCGGGGGGTCAAGGTACGCAGTATTTT